These 25 T cell receptor beta chains were sequenced from one sample in a study of technical replicates of blood from a few donors. Produced via immunoSEQ multiplex PCR; TCRdb's table is partial and in-frame only. Of tens of thousands of clones in the sample, 92% were seen once. The sequencing input was PBMCs. These receptor sequences come from a human donor in good health. Some clones in this sample may be carry-over from other donors' samples.

The chain employs TRBV9 and TRBJ1-1, with D possibly TRBD1 on 6 matching bases. The V end was cut by 1 base, the J end by 4 bases, with 20 bases between. The CDR3 contains 17 residues. Germline assignment: CDR1 SGDLS and CDR2 YYNGEE. Written as DNA, the CDR3 is TGTGCCAGCAGCGTACAGGACAGAGCCCTTGACGGCACTGAAGCTTTCTTT. It translates to CASSVQDRALDGTEAFF.

This chain connects TRBV15 to TRBJ1-4; 9 bases align to TRBD1. CDR1 is LNHNV and CDR2 is YYDKDF in the germline V gene (reference sequence). The CDR3 contains 16 residues. The junction had 7 bases not matched to a gene; V was cut back by 3 bases and J by 5 bases. Here the CDR3 DNA reads TGTGCCACCAGCAGCGATCGCGGGACAGGGAATGAAAAACTGTTTTTT. Its protein product is CATSSDRGTGNEKLFF.

The rearrangement joins TRBV7-8 to TRBJ2-1, with D perhaps matching TRBD2 (6 bases). V lost 6 bases to trimming and J lost 8 bases, with 8 bases between them. CDR3 size: 11 residues. CDR1 SGHVS and CDR2 FQNEAQ come from the germline V gene. The CDR3: CASRSGDEQFF. The CDR3 nucleotides are TGTGCCAGCAGGTCGGGAGATGAGCAGTTCTTC.

The chain combines TRBV27 with TRBJ1-6; the match to TRBD1 covers 7 bases. With 6 bases clipped from V and 5 bases from J, the junction kept 10 bases outside the gene matches. The germline V gene encodes CDR1 MNHEY and CDR2 SMNVEV (reference sequence). The CDR3 spans 16 residues. The CDR3 loop reads CASRTPRDRNNSPLHF. CDR3 nucleotide sequence: TGTGCCAGCAGAACCCCCCGGGACAGAAATAATTCACCCCTCCACTTT.

The chain uses TRBV11-2 and TRBJ2-3; 9 positions agree with TRBD2. The trim removed 4 bases at V and 3 bases at J, leaving 11 bases unmatched. CDR3 length equals 17 residues. Germline assignment: CDR1 SGHAT and CDR2 FQNNGV. CDR3 bases: TGTGCCAGCAGCTATCAGGGCGGGGGGGCAGGAACAGATACGCAGTATTTT. Amino acids: CASSYQGGGAGTDTQYF.

This clone appeared many times. The chain joins TRBV5-1 to TRBJ1-1; 9 bases align to TRBD1. The CDR3 loop spans 17 amino acids. The V and J ends lost 5 bases and 5 bases, in that order; junction bases with no gene match: 16. Germline loops: CDR1 SGHRS, CDR2 YFSETQ. In nucleotides, the CDR3 is TGCGCCAGCAGGGATCCGAAAACAGGGGGCGGTGGGACTGAAGCTTTCTTT. Amino acid sequence: CASRDPKTGGGGTEAFF.

V and J are TRBV13 and TRBJ2-4; 7 bases agree with TRBD1. Germline V CDR1 and CDR2: PRHDT, FYEKMQ (reference sequence). The CDR3 sequence is 15 residues long. After removal of 5 bases from V and 9 bases from J, the junction contained 13 bases not matched to a gene. In DNA, the CDR3 is TGTGCCAGCAGCGCCCGGGACAGCGACCTTAGCATTCAGTACTTC. It is translated as CASSARDSDLSIQYF.

J is TRBJ1-2 and V is TRBV9; D remains ambiguous. Germline V gives CDR1 SGDLS, CDR2 YYNGEE. The germline V and J ends were trimmed by 0 bases and 1 base, with 7 bases remaining between them. The CDR3 is 14 residues long. CDR3 sequence: CASSVARDNYGYTF. The CDR3 coding sequence is TGTGCCAGCAGCGTAGCCCGGGATAACTATGGCTACACCTTC.

J is TRBJ1-1 and V is TRBV6-6; 12 nucleotides match TRBD1. This CDR3 is built from 15 residues. Germline-derived CDR1 and CDR2 are MNHNY and SVGAGI (reference sequence). Trimming at V came to 6 bases and at J to 2 bases, leaving 4 bases not matched to a gene. CDR3 sequence reads: CASRGTGGGNTEAFF. The CDR3 DNA is TGTGCCAGCAGGGGGACAGGGGGCGGAAACACTGAAGCTTTCTTT.

V is TRBV7-2 and J is TRBJ1-1, with TRBD1 matching over 10 bases. Germline CDR1 is SGHTA and CDR2 is FQGNSA. V lost 1 base to trimming and J lost 4 bases; unmatched junction nucleotides: 3. This CDR3 comprises 15 residues. CDR3 coding DNA: TGTGCCAGCAGCTTAGAGGACAGGGGGTTCACTGAAGCTTTCTTT. It codes for CASSLEDRGFTEAFF. The full variable domain, in which reference TRBV7-2 and TRBJ1-1 provide the parts outside the CDR3, is GAGVSQSPSNKVTEKGKDVELRCDPISGHTALYWYRQSLGQGLEFLIYFQGNSAPDKSGLPSDRFSAERTGGSVSTLTIQRTQQEDSAVYLCASSLEDRGFTEAFFGQGTRLTVV.

This chain connects TRBV19 to TRBJ1-5; D gene uncertain. V lost 7 bases to trimming and J lost 4 bases, with 17 bases between them. Germline CDR1 reads LNHDA; CDR2 reads SQIVND (reference sequence). The CDR3 covers 15 residues. DNA for the CDR3: TGTGCCAGTACCCCGCCCCCCGGGAGGAATCAGCCCCAGCATTTT. Protein: CASTPPPGRNQPQHF. The full variable domain, with the rest looked up from reference TRBV19 and TRBJ1-5, is DGGITQSPKYLFRKEGQNVTLSCEQNLNHDAMYWYRQDPGQGLRLIYYSQIVNDFQKGDIAEGYSVSREKKESFPLTVTSAQKNPTAFYLCASTPPPGRNQPQHFGDGTRLSIL.

The chain couples TRBV7-2 to TRBJ1-2; D gene ambiguous. V was shortened by 5 bases and J by 2 bases, with 24 bases between the two germline ends. The CDR3 loop spans 18 amino acids. Germline V gene data show CDR1 as SGHTA and CDR2 as FQGNSA. In DNA, the CDR3 is TGTGCCAGCAGCCCACCACCCCCGAGGGAAAGGCGGAACTATGGCTACACCTTC. Protein sequence: CASSPPPPRERRNYGYTF.

The chain carries TRBV5-4 and TRBJ2-5; D may be TRBD2 (5 bases). This CDR3 has 14 residues. Germline lookup yields CDR1 SGHNT and CDR2 YYREEE (reference sequence). V was shortened by 4 bases and J by 5 bases, with 15 bases between the two germline ends. The CDR3 loop reads CASSEHTKRETQYF. The CDR3 bases are TGTGCCAGCAGCGAACACACCAAGCGGGAGACCCAGTACTTC.

Only one count was recorded for this clone. Here the CDR3 DNA reads TGCGCCAGCAGTACGACAGGGGTATTAACCTACGAGCAGTACTTC. Encoded protein: CASSTTGVLTYEQYF. The rearrangement links TRBV23-1 to TRBJ2-7; TRBD1 matches 8 bases. TRBV23-1 falls under the ORF class, with uncertain function. V lost 5 bases to trimming and J lost 2 bases; unmatched junction nucleotides: 8. The CDR3 length is 15 residues.

This rearrangement joins TRBV5-1 to TRBJ2-7; possible D gene TRBD1, 6 bases. V shed 0 bases and J shed 4 bases, with 11 bases lying between them. Germline CDR1 SGHRS, CDR2 YFSETQ. CDR3 size: 14 residues. Here the CDR3 DNA reads TGCGCCAGCAGCTTGGACCAGGGGACGTACGAGCAGTACTTC. Amino acid sequence: CASSLDQGTYEQYF.

V usage is TRBV5-1 and J usage is TRBJ2-7, with a tentative D call TRBD2 (6 bases). The germline CDR1 and CDR2 sequences are SGHRS and YFSETQ. The CDR3 has 11 amino acids. V was clipped by 6 bases and J by 7 bases, with 11 bases between them. This CDR3 reads CASTDRGEQYF. The CDR3 region has the DNA TGCGCCAGCACCGACCGGGGGGAGCAGTACTTC.

The chain carries TRBV6-5 and TRBJ1-2; TRBD1 matches 7 bases. The CDR3 sequence is 13 residues long. Germline assignment: CDR1 MNHEY and CDR2 SVGAGI. With V trimmed by 5 bases and J by 13 bases, 13 bases remained unmatched. CDR3: CASSAGTAERGTF. In nucleotides, the CDR3 is TGTGCCAGCAGTGCAGGGACAGCTGAGAGAGGCACCTTC.

The genes are TRBV6-5 and TRBJ1-2, with 7 bases matching TRBD1. The germline CDR1 and CDR2 sequences are MNHEY and SVGAGI. This CDR3 is built from 14 residues. V dropped 5 bases and J dropped 4; count of bases not matched to a gene: 7. The CDR3 is CASSGSGGAYGYTF. The CDR3 coding sequence is TGTGCCAGCAGTGGATCAGGGGGTGCCTATGGCTACACCTTC.

The chain carries TRBV2 and TRBJ1-2; 9 bases line up with TRBD1. Unmatched junction bases numbered 7, after V lost 7 bases and J lost 7 bases. Germline V gives CDR1 SNHLY, CDR2 FYNNEI. The CDR3 runs 13 residues. As DNA, the CDR3 is TGTGCCAGCAAGACAGGGGGGCCAGCTGGCTACACCTTC. As protein: CASKTGGPAGYTF. The entire variable domain, with the rest obtained from reference TRBV2 and TRBJ1-2, is as follows: EPEVTQTPSHQVTQMGQEVILRCVPISNHLYFYWYRQILGQKVEFLVSFYNNEISEKSEIFDDQFSVERPDGSNFTLKIRSTKLEDSAMYFCASKTGGPAGYTFGSGTRLTVV.

The chain uses TRBV6-5 and TRBJ2-7; 7 bases agree with TRBD1. The V and J ends lost 7 bases and 5 bases, in that order; junction bases with no gene match: 8. This CDR3 is 13 amino acids long. The germline V gene has CDR1 MNHEY and CDR2 SVGAGI. This CDR3 is CASTTGDSHEQYF. CDR3 nucleotide sequence: TGTGCCAGCACCACAGGGGATAGCCACGAGCAGTACTTC.

CDR3 nucleotide sequence: TGTGCCAGCAGCTGGGGACAGACCTACGAGCAGTACTTC. It codes for CASSWGQTYEQYF. The V call is TRBV5-8, the J call TRBJ2-7, with TRBD1 identical over 7 bases. Per the germline V gene, CDR1 is SGHTS and CDR2 is YDEGEE. J was trimmed by 2 bases and V by 3 bases; bases with no gene match: 2. The CDR3 is made up of 13 amino acids.

CDR3 protein: CASSDGTDLFGYTF. For the CDR3, the DNA is TGTGCCAGCAGCGATGGGACAGACCTCTTTGGCTACACCTTC. The chain carries TRBV9 and TRBJ1-2; 7 positions agree with TRBD1. The CDR3 totals 14 residues. V trimming: 3 bases; J trimming: 7 bases; junction bases outside the gene matches: 9. Per the germline V gene, CDR1 is SGDLS and CDR2 is YYNGEE.

The genes are TRBV4-2 and TRBJ2-1; 10 bases map to TRBD2. The germline V gene has CDR1 LGHNA and CDR2 YNFKEQ. CDR3 size: 16 residues. Unmatched junction bases numbered 4, after V lost 3 bases and J lost 2 bases. DNA of the CDR3: TGTGCCAGCAGCCAGGAAAGCGGGGGGGCCTACAATGAGCAGTTCTTC. Translating gives CASSQESGGAYNEQFF.

The V gene is TRBV4-3, the J gene TRBJ1-1; the D is unclear. Germline CDR1 LGHNA, CDR2 YSLEER. Trimming removed 3 bases at V and 1 base at J, with 12 bases between. The CDR3 has 15 residues. This chain's CDR3 is CASSQSPTGNTEAFF. CDR3 nucleotide sequence: TGCGCCAGCAGCCAGAGCCCCACCGGGAACACTGAAGCTTTCTTT.

In this sample, this clone turned up many times. The chain employs TRBV6-1 and TRBJ2-5; weak D call: TRBD2 (6 bases). V was cut by 1 base and J by 5 bases, with 14 bases left in between. The CDR3 is 15 amino acids. Looked up from germline, CDR1 is MNHNS and CDR2 is SASEGT. The chain's CDR3 is CASSEVGGSSETQYF. DNA for the CDR3: TGTGCCAGCAGTGAAGTTGGAGGGAGCAGCGAGACCCAGTACTTC.